The source of this T cell receptor (beta chain) is a study of spatial heterogeneity in lung cancer. This clonotype has only a few counts. Every TCR cDNA molecule bore its own unique molecular identifier. TCRdb recomputed calls from the 5' RACE reads with MiXCR, one row per CDR3 protein. The sample shows around 45,000 distinct CDR3 sequences, roughly 15% of them seen only once. Stated time point: sample taken at primary tumor resection. Sequencing covered unsorted whole RNA taken from tumor, nontumor lung or frozen PBMC. Samples came from 65 to 75 TRACERx patients with untreated early-stage lung cancer. Germline V gene lookup returns CDR1 DFQATT and CDR2 SNEGSKA (reference sequence). The V and J ends lost 0 bases and 2 bases respectively, with 11 bases between them. CDR3 length: 14 residues.

The receptor was isolated from a male donor with early-stage non-small cell lung cancer. V usage is TRBV20-1 and J usage is TRBJ2-7; the D is unclear. This specimen consisted of PBMCs, obtained at surgery. The CDR3 region has the DNA TGCAGTGCTAGAGAGTCGGCGAGAGCCTACGAGCAGTACTTC. It translates to CSARESARAYEQYF.